One sample yielded the 28 T cell receptor beta chains listed below, sequenced in a study of T cells in Graves' hyperthyroidism and ophthalmopathy. It was RNA transcripts that yielded the amplified TCR beta CDR3 regions. Researchers ran a first-round RT-PCR on the TCR CDR3 using the HTBI primer set. TCRdb used MiXCR to reprocess the multiplex PCR reads, holding one entry per CDR3 protein. The data contain about 560,000 distinct CDR3 sequences, approximately 16% of them singletons. Sequences were obtained from blood. The source of these receptors is a woman under 30 with Graves' hyperthyroidism.

This clonotype has only a few counts. The chain combines TRBV11-2 with TRBJ2-7, with TRBD1 matching over 10 bases. CDR1 and CDR2 from the germline V gene are SGHAT and FQNNGV. This CDR3 is built from 15 residues. V gave up 3 bases and J gave up 3 bases; unmatched junction bases: 5. The CDR3 reads CASSLTDRGNYEQYF. The CDR3 DNA is TGTGCCAGCAGCTTGACGGACAGGGGGAACTACGAGCAGTACTTC.

The chain links TRBV20-1 to TRBJ1-1; D is undetermined. CDR3 length: 14 residues. V shed 4 bases and J shed 1 base, with 13 bases lying between them. Germline CDR1 is DFQATT and CDR2 is SNEGSKA (reference sequence). The CDR3 DNA follows: TGCAGTGCTACCTCGGGGTCGGGGAACACTGAAGCTTTCTTT. Amino acid sequence: CSATSGSGNTEAFF.

This clonotype has at least ten counts. The J gene is TRBJ1-2, the V gene TRBV6-1, with TRBD1 matching 8 bases. The V gene's germline CDR1 is MNHNS and CDR2 SASEGT. This CDR3 is built from 13 residues. Trimming cost V 6 bases and J 2 bases; bases outside gene matches: 2. The CDR3 DNA is TGTGCCAGCAGCTCAGGGGGCAACTATGGCTACACCTTC. Protein product: CASSSGGNYGYTF.

Ten or more counts support this clonotype. V gene TRBV28 combines with J gene TRBJ1-4; D gene ambiguous. Trimming removed 10 bases at V and 0 bases at J, with 12 bases between. The CDR3 is 14 amino acids. The germline CDR1 and CDR2 sequences are MDHEN and SYDVKM. This chain's CDR3 is CATCGPPTNEKLFF. CDR3 nucleotides: TGTGCCACCTGCGGGCCCCCAACTAATGAAAAACTGTTTTTT.

This clonotype was recorded a few times. J is TRBJ1-1 and V is TRBV5-1; D ambiguous. Per germline, CDR1 SGHRS and CDR2 YFSETQ. This CDR3 comprises 18 residues. With 1 base removed from V and 3 bases from J, the gap between germline ends came to 22 bases. Here the CDR3 DNA reads TGCGCCAGCAGCTTGTATAAGGGTGAAGGGCGGCCATACACTGAAGCTTTCTTT. Amino acids: CASSLYKGEGRPYTEAFF.

The J gene is TRBJ1-2, the V gene TRBV27; weak D call: TRBD1 (5 bases). The CDR3 totals 13 residues. Germline V gene lookup returns CDR1 MNHEY and CDR2 SMNVEV (reference sequence). V dropped 5 bases and J dropped 8 bases, with 15 bases sitting between them. The CDR3 DNA sequence: TGTGCCAGCAGTCCCCTAGCAGGGTCAGGCTACACCTTC. Its protein product is CASSPLAGSGYTF.

Ten or more counts support this clonotype. The genes are TRBV10-3 and TRBJ2-1; D may be TRBD1 (6 bases). This CDR3 is 16 amino acids long. Germline V gene data show CDR1 as ENHRY and CDR2 as SYGVKD. The V and J ends lost 6 bases and 6 bases respectively, with 21 bases between them. The CDR3: CAISPAQGWASNEQFF. The CDR3 DNA is TGTGCCATCAGCCCCGCACAGGGATGGGCCTCCAATGAGCAGTTCTTC.

The table lists this clonotype with many counts. The chain carries TRBV12-3 or TRBV12-4 and TRBJ1-3; TRBD1 might be the D (5 bases). The CDR3 totals 13 residues. The V end was cut by 6 bases, the J end by 0 bases, with 6 bases between. This chain's CDR3 is CASSRDSGNTIYF. CDR3 nucleotides: TGTGCCAGCAGCAGGGACTCTGGAAACACCATATATTTT.

This clonotype has only a few counts. The gene calls are TRBV28 and TRBJ1-4; D is unresolved. The V gene's germline CDR1 is MDHEN and CDR2 SYDVKM. The CDR3 spans 16 residues. V shed 3 bases and J shed 4 bases, with 15 bases lying between them. The CDR3 loop is CASSLNSGSFNEKLFF. The CDR3 bases are TGTGCCAGCAGTTTGAATTCCGGCAGCTTTAATGAAAAACTGTTTTTT.

In its sample, this clonotype was seen a few times. V usage is TRBV28 and J usage is TRBJ1-2, with D possibly being TRBD1 (6 bases). Trimming removed 7 bases from V and 8 bases from J, with 17 bases in between. CDR1 MDHEN and CDR2 SYDVKM come from the germline V gene. The CDR3 extends over 13 amino acids. In nucleotides, the CDR3 is TGTGCCAGCATACAGGGTCAAAGGGGGGGCTACACCTTC. Protein product: CASIQGQRGGYTF.

This clonotype was recorded at least ten times. The V gene is TRBV7-2, the J gene TRBJ2-3; TRBD1 agrees at 11 bases. The CDR3 totals 15 residues. Germline CDR1 reads SGHTA; CDR2 reads FQGNSA. Trimming cost V 5 bases and J 11 bases; bases outside gene matches: 12. This CDR3 reads CASSRIGTGGSVQYF. The CDR3 nucleotides read TGTGCCAGCAGCCGCATCGGGACAGGGGGTTCAGTGCAGTATTTT. The variable domain in full, with the rest retrieved from reference TRBV7-2 and TRBJ2-3, is GAGVSQSPSNKVTEKGKDVELRCDPISGHTALYWYRQSLGQGLEFLIYFQGNSAPDKSGLPSDRFSAERTGGSVSTLTIQRTQQEDSAVYLCASSRIGTGGSVQYFGPGTRLTVL.

Many counts were recorded for this clonotype. This sequence joins TRBV6-1 and TRBJ1-5; D is perhaps TRBD1 (5 bases). V was trimmed by 10 bases and J by 5 bases, leaving 21 bases between them. Germline loops: CDR1 MNHNS, CDR2 SASEGT. This CDR3 spans 15 amino acids. This chain's CDR3 is CATWGGLRGHQPQHF. DNA of the CDR3: TGTGCCACCTGGGGGGGGTTGCGCGGCCATCAGCCCCAGCATTTT.

This clonotype was detected a few times. The rearrangement uses TRBV5-1 and TRBJ2-5, with 7 nucleotides matching TRBD1. CDR3 length: 14 residues. Trimming removed 4 bases from V and 3 bases from J; junction bases left unmatched: 6. The V gene's germline CDR1 is SGHRS and CDR2 YFSETQ. CDR3 sequence reads: CASSTPGTEETQYF. The CDR3 region has the DNA TGCGCCAGCAGCACCCCCGGGACAGAAGAGACCCAGTACTTC.

The gene calls are TRBV2 and TRBJ1-5; 7 bases match TRBD1. The CDR3 loop spans 14 amino acids. Germline lookup yields CDR1 SNHLY and CDR2 FYNNEI. V shed 8 bases, J shed 7 bases, and the junction held 11 bases outside the gene matches. CDR3 loop: CASRRDRVWQPQHF. CDR3 coding DNA: TGTGCCAGCCGGCGAGACAGGGTGTGGCAGCCCCAGCATTTT.

This clonotype was seen repeatedly, ten times or more. This chain connects TRBV29-1 to TRBJ2-5; TRBD2 agrees at 14 bases. Germline trimming cut 6 bases from V and 5 bases from J; bases unmatched to any gene: 5. This CDR3 has 14 amino acids. The germline V gene has CDR1 SQVTM and CDR2 ANQGSEA. In DNA, the CDR3 is TGCAGCGTCCAGACTAGCGGGAGGGGGGAGACCCAGTACTTC. Residues: CSVQTSGRGETQYF.

This clonotype has only a few counts. The CDR3 reads CASSVGSGNGYTF. Written as DNA, the CDR3 is TGTGCCAGCAGCGTAGGGTCAGGGAATGGCTACACCTTC. The V call is TRBV9, the J call TRBJ1-2; TRBD1 is a possible D gene (5 bases). Trimming removed 0 bases at V and 6 bases at J, with 9 bases between. This CDR3 region has 13 residues. The germline CDR1 and CDR2 sequences are SGDLS and YYNGEE.

This clonotype came up many times. J is TRBJ2-5 and V is TRBV28; 13 nucleotides match TRBD2. The length of the CDR3 is 17 residues. The germline V gene encodes CDR1 MDHEN and CDR2 SYDVKM. V lost 5 bases, J lost 5 bases, and 11 bases stayed unmatched. CDR3 sequence (DNA): TGTGCCAGCAGTACATACTGGACTAGCGGGAGTACGGAGACCCAGTACTTC. It codes for CASSTYWTSGSTETQYF. Complete variable domain (other parts from reference TRBV28 and TRBJ2-5): DVKVTQSSRYLVKRTGEKVFLECVQDMDHENMFWYRQDPGLGLRLIYFSYDVKMKEKGDIPEGYSVSREKKERFSLILESASTNQTSMYLCASSTYWTSGSTETQYFGPGTRLLVL.

This clonotype was detected a few times. The chain links TRBV5-1 to TRBJ1-1, with D possibly TRBD1 on 5 matching bases. CDR1 is SGHRS and CDR2 is YFSETQ in the germline V gene. V lost 2 bases and J 5 bases, leaving 13 bases between the germline ends. The CDR3 has 14 amino acids. The CDR3 DNA follows: TGCGCCAGCAGCTTTGGGCCTTCAGGGACTGAAGCTTTCTTT. Its translation: CASSFGPSGTEAFF.

This clonotype was observed a few times. The chain joins TRBV7-2 to TRBJ2-5; no reliable D call. Trimming shortened V by 5 bases and J by 1 base, and 8 bases separated the two germline ends. The CDR3 loop spans 13 amino acids. Looked up from germline, CDR1 is SGHTA and CDR2 is FQGNSA. The CDR3 DNA reads TGTGCCAGCAGCCGTAACCGCCAAGAGACCCAGTACTTC. It is translated as CASSRNRQETQYF. Full variable domain (missing parts from reference TRBV7-2 and TRBJ2-5): GAGVSQSPSNKVTEKGKDVELRCDPISGHTALYWYRQSLGQGLEFLIYFQGNSAPDKSGLPSDRFSAERTGGSVSTLTIQRTQQEDSAVYLCASSRNRQETQYFGPGTRLLVL.

There are a few counts of this clonotype. This chain connects TRBV12-3 or TRBV12-4 to TRBJ2-5; 11 bases agree with TRBD2. The CDR3 contains 16 residues. Trimming at V came to 8 bases and at J to 2 bases, leaving 10 bases not matched to a gene. For the CDR3, the DNA is TGTGCCAGCCGATTGATGACTAGCGGGGTGCAAGAGACCCAGTACTTC. Its protein is CASRLMTSGVQETQYF.

The chain has TRBV29-1 and TRBJ2-3; D is tentatively TRBD1 or TRBD2 (6 bases each). V lost 5 bases and J 1 base, leaving 16 bases between the germline ends. The CDR3 is made up of 15 amino acids. Germline CDR1 reads SQVTM; CDR2 reads ANQGSEA. This chain's CDR3 is CSVRGTHGRTDTQYF. The CDR3 region has the DNA TGCAGCGTTAGGGGGACTCACGGGCGCACAGATACGCAGTATTTT.

In its sample, this clonotype was seen a few times. The rearrangement joins TRBV4-1 to TRBJ1-5; perhaps TRBD1 as D (5 bases). The V end was cut by 0 bases, the J end by 8 bases, with 17 bases between. This CDR3 contains 16 residues. Germline V gene sequence: CDR1 MGHRA, CDR2 YSYEKL. CDR3 sequence: CASSQEPGTKIKPQHF. Written as DNA, the CDR3 is TGCGCCAGCAGCCAAGAACCCGGGACGAAAATAAAGCCCCAGCATTTT.

In its sample, this clonotype was seen a few times. V is TRBV20-1 and J is TRBJ1-2, with unresolved D. The CDR3 runs 13 residues. Trimming shortened V by 0 bases and J by 4 bases, and 9 bases separated the two germline ends. Germline V gene sequence: CDR1 DFQATT, CDR2 SNEGSKA (reference sequence). The CDR3 sequence: CSARESSRYGYTF. The DNA of the CDR3 is TGCAGTGCTAGAGAAAGCAGCCGCTATGGCTACACCTTC.

A few counts support this clonotype. The chain uses TRBV12-3 or TRBV12-4 and TRBJ1-2; D unresolved. With 7 bases removed from V and 6 bases from J, the gap between germline ends came to 12 bases. This CDR3 comprises 12 residues. CDR3 sequence reads: CASTQRFHGYTF. The CDR3 region has the DNA TGTGCCAGCACCCAACGGTTCCATGGCTACACCTTC.

This clonotype was seen repeatedly, ten times or more. The rearrangement joins TRBV10-3 to TRBJ2-7, with 10 bases that match TRBD1. The CDR3 loop spans 15 amino acids. Germline V lookup: CDR1 ENHRY, CDR2 SYGVKD. Unmatched junction bases numbered 8, after V lost 2 bases and J lost 7 bases. CDR3 coding DNA: TGTGCCATCAGTGAGAGGGGGACAGGGGATCGGGAGCAGTACTTC. Residues: CAISERGTGDREQYF.

This clonotype appeared many times. This sequence joins TRBV27 and TRBJ1-6; the D is unclear. The CDR3 length is 15 residues. V was trimmed by 7 bases and J by 5 bases, leaving 15 bases between them. Germline V gives CDR1 MNHEY, CDR2 SMNVEV (reference sequence). CDR3 coding DNA: TGTGCCAGCAAGTCCTACGAAAGCAATAATTCACCCCTCCACTTT. Translated, it gives CASKSYESNNSPLHF.

The gene calls are TRBV9 and TRBJ1-1; 7 bases are a match to TRBD1. Germline lookup yields CDR1 SGDLS and CDR2 YYNGEE. The CDR3 is 15 amino acids. Trimming at V came to 4 bases and at J to 6 bases, leaving 12 bases not matched to a gene. CDR3 loop: CASSPQGGISAEAFF. As DNA, the CDR3 is TGTGCCAGCAGCCCCCAGGGGGGGATAAGTGCTGAAGCTTTCTTT. The full variable domain, completed using reference TRBV9 and TRBJ1-1, is DSGVTQTPKHLITATGQRVTLRCSPRSGDLSVYWYQQSLDQGLQFLIQYYNGEERAKGNILERFSAQQFPDLHSELNLSSLELGDSALYFCASSPQGGISAEAFFGQGTRLTVV.

In DNA, the CDR3 is TGCAGTGCTAGCAAAATTCCCCTCGTGGACGAGCAGTACTTC. This sequence encodes CSASKIPLVDEQYF. This sequence joins TRBV20-1 and TRBJ2-7; D not resolved. V shed 3 bases and J shed 5 bases, with 17 bases lying between them. The CDR3 loop spans 14 amino acids. Germline-derived CDR1 and CDR2 are DFQATT and SNEGSKA (reference sequence).